This T cell receptor beta chain emerged from a study of blood T cells in healthy people across ages. Study conclusions and caveats: Estimates of diversity drawn from one million T cells were considered underestimates.

This clonotype was picked up a small number of times. Its specificity is unknown. V trimming: 10 bases; J trimming: 6 bases; junction bases outside the gene matches: 7. The CDR3 contains 13 residues. CDR1 ENHRY and CDR2 SYGVKD come from the germline V gene. Next came a second PCR, run for about 6 to 12 cycles, which used a sample-barcoded 5' primer along with a J-beta primer mix. Researchers report that a template-switch adaptor with 12 random nucleotides tagged each cDNA molecule. MiXCR was run by TCRdb on the 5' RACE reads, yielding one entry per CDR3 protein. The sample yields around 1,500,000 distinct CDR3 sequences, 42% seen once.

The chain combines TRBV10-3 with TRBJ2-7; 12 bases are shared with TRBD2. The sequence was collected from a woman under 30 in good health. Sequencing was carried out using blood. CDR3 residues: CATTSGRTLEQYF. CDR3 bases: TGTGCCACCACTAGCGGGAGGACTCTCGAGCAGTACTTC.